Below, 10 T cell receptor beta chains from the same sample are listed, as sequenced in a study of cytomegalovirus exposure and HLA in healthy donors. PCR employed 60 Vbeta and 13 Jbeta primers. Data came from immunoSEQ multiplex PCR; TCRdb stores just in-frame clones and leaves some out. Of 150,000 to 200,000 clones in the sample, around 80% are singletons; the top ten hold about 1.6%. Sequencing was done on a sample of PBMCs. These receptors were obtained from a man aged 35 to 55 in good health and CMV-seronegative.

The J gene is TRBJ2-1, the V gene TRBV5-1, with D perhaps matching TRBD2 (6 bases). Trimming cost V 2 bases and J 4 bases, with 10 bases left between them. The CDR3 has 14 amino acids. Germline V gene sequence: CDR1 SGHRS, CDR2 YFSETQ. This CDR3 is CASSFVAAYNEQFF. CDR3 sequence (DNA): TGCGCCAGCAGCTTTGTAGCGGCTTACAATGAGCAGTTCTTC.

The rearrangement uses TRBV12-5 and TRBJ1-2; the match to TRBD1 covers 7 bases. Germline CDR1 is LGHNT and CDR2 is FRNRAP. J lost 3 bases, V lost 1 base, and 5 bases had no gene match. There are 15 residues in the CDR3. The CDR3 spells CASGLDRGRHYGYTF. DNA for the CDR3: TGTGCTAGTGGTTTGGACAGGGGAAGGCACTATGGCTACACCTTC.

On this clone itself: In the same sample, other DNA sequences code for this CDR3. This chain joins TRBV7-9 and TRBJ2-5; 10 bases are shared with TRBD1. The CDR3 loop spans 13 amino acids. Trimming removed 5 bases from V and 4 bases from J; junction bases left unmatched: 1. Per germline, CDR1 SEHNR and CDR2 FQNEAQ (reference sequence). The DNA of the CDR3 is TGTGCCAGCAGCAGGGACAGGGGAGAGACCCAGTACTTC. Amino acid sequence: CASSRDRGETQYF.

The V call is TRBV18, the J call TRBJ2-5; D call uncertain. Trimming cost V 4 bases and J 5 bases, with 14 bases left between them. The CDR3 spans 14 residues. Germline lookup yields CDR1 KGHSH and CDR2 LQKENI. CDR3 DNA sequence: TGTGCCAGCTCACTCACCGCCGCGGTGGAGACCCAGTACTTC. This sequence encodes CASSLTAAVETQYF.

The gene calls are TRBV7-8 and TRBJ2-7; 8 nucleotides line up with TRBD2. The J segment lost 2 bases and the V segment lost 6 bases, leaving 9 bases of the junction unmatched. CDR3 length equals 15 residues. CDR1 and CDR2 (germline): SGHVS, FQNEAQ. Written as DNA, the CDR3 is TGTGCCAGCAGTGGTAGCGGGACCCTAACCTACGAGCAGTACTTC. This translates into CASSGSGTLTYEQYF.

Concerning this clone itself: At one end, the junction sequence differs from germline, possibly due to a read error. J is TRBJ2-5 and V is TRBV6-1, with D perhaps TRBD2 (5 bases). From germline, CDR1 is MNHNS and CDR2 SASEGT. The CDR3 has 12 residues. CDR3 sequence reads: CASSAREETQHF. CDR3 bases: TGTGCCAGCAGTGCCCGGGAAGAGACCCAGCACTTC.

The chain links TRBV30 to TRBJ2-7, with 8 bases aligning to TRBD1. CDR1 is GTSNPN, CDR2 SVGIG, per germline (reference sequence). V lost 1 base, J lost 6 bases, and 5 bases stayed unmatched. The CDR3 has 13 residues. This chain's CDR3 is CAWSGTGGSEQYV. The CDR3 region has the DNA TGTGCCTGGAGTGGAACAGGGGGTTCCGAGCAGTACGTC.

The chain links TRBV11-2 to TRBJ1-1; tentative D call: TRBD1 (5 bases). CDR3 length: 13 residues. CDR1 and CDR2 from the germline V gene are SGHAT and FQNNGV. V lost 5 bases, J lost 14 bases, and 21 bases lay in between. CDR3 sequence reads: CASSQIGQGRKFF. DNA of the CDR3: TGTGCCAGCAGCCAAATCGGCCAGGGTAGGAAATTCTTT.

The gene calls are TRBV29-1 and TRBJ2-7, with a tentative D call TRBD2 (6 bases). Trimming left V 2 bases short and J 5 bases short, with 13 bases between. The CDR3 spans 13 residues. Germline values: CDR1 SQVTM, CDR2 ANQGSEA. The CDR3 region is CSVETATRDEQYF. The CDR3 nucleotides are TGCAGCGTTGAAACGGCGACTAGGGACGAGCAGTACTTC.

In this sample, this clone turned up a few times. This sequence joins TRBV11-1 and TRBJ2-7; D is perhaps TRBD1 (5 bases). The CDR3 spans 13 residues. V was cut by 1 base and J by 3 bases, with 7 bases left in between. CDR1 and CDR2 from the germline V gene are SGHAT and FQDESV (reference sequence). The CDR3 DNA follows: TGTGCCAGCAGCTTAGGACAGTTCTACGAGCAGTACGTC. Amino acid sequence: CASSLGQFYEQYV.